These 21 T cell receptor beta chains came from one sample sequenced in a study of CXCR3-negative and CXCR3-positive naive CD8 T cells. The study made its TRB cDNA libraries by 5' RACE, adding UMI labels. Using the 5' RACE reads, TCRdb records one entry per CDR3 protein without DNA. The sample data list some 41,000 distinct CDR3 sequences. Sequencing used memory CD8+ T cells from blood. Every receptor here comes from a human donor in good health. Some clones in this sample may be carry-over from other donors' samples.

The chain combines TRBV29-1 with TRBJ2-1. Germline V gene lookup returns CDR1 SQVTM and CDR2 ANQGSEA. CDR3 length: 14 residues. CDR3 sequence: CSVVGYRSYNEQFF.

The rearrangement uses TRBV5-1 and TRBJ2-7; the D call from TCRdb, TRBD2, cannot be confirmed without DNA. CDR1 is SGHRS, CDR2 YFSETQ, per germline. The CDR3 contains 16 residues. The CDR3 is CASSPNFSGDSYEQYF.

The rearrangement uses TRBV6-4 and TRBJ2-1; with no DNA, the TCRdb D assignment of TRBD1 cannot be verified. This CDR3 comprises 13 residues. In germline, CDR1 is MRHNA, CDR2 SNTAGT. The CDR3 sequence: CASSDDRHNEQFF.

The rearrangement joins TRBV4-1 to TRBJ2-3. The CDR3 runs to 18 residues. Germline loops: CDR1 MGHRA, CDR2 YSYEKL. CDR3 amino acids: CASSRLWSGIRDTDTQYF.

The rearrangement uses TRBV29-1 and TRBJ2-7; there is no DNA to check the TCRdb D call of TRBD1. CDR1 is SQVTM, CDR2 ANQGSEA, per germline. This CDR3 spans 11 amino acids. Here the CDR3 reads CSARQAQEQYF.

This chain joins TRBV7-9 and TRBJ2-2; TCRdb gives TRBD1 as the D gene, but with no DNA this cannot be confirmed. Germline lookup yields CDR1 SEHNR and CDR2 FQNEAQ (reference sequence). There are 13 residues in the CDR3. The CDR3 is CASRGQYTGELFF.

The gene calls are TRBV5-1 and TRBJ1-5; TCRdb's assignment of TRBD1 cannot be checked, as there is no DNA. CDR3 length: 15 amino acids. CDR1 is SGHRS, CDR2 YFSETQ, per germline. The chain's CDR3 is CASSLEGDSNQPQHF.

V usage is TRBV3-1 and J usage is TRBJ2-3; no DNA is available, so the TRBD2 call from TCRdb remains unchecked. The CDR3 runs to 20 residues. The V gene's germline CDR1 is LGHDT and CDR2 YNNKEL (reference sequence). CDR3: CASSQYPLGSGGAGTDTQYF.

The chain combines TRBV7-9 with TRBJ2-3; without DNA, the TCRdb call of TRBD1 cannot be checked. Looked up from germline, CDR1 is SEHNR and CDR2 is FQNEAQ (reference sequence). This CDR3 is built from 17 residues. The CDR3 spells CASSSLLGQGASDTQYF.

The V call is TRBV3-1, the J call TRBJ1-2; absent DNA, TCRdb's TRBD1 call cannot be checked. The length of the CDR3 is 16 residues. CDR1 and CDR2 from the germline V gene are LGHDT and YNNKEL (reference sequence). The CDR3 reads CASSPIWGQGDYGYTF.

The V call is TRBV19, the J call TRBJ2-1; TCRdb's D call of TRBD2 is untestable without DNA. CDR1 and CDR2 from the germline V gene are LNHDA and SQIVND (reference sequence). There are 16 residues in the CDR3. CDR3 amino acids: CASTSTLAVSSYEQYF.

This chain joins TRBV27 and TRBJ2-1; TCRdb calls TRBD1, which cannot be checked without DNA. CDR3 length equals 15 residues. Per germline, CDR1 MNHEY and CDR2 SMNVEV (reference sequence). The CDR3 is CASITNRGGIGEQFF.

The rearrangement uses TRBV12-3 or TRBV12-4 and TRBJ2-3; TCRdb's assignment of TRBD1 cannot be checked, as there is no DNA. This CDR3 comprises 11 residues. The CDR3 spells CASSGQGPQYF.

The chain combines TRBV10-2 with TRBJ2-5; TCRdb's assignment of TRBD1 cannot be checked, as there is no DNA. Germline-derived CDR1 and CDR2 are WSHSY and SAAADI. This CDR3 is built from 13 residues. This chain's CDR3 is CASRRTGEETQYF.

The CDR3 is CSVDQRGASSDEQFF. V is TRBV29-1 and J is TRBJ2-1; TCRdb's D call, TRBD2, is unchecked because there is no DNA. This CDR3 comprises 15 residues. In germline, CDR1 is SQVTM, CDR2 ANQGSEA.

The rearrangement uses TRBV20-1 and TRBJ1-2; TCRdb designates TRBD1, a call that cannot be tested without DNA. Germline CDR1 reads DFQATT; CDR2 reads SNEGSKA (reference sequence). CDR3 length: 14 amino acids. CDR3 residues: CSARDKGQGYGYTF.

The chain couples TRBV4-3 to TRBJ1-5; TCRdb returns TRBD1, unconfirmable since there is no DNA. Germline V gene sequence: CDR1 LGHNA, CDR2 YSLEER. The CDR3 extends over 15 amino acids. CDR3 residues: CASSQDRADSQPQHF.

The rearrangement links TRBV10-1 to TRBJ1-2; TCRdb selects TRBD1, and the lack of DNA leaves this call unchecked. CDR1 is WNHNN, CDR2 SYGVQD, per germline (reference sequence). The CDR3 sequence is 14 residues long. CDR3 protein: CASRGLTADYGYTF.

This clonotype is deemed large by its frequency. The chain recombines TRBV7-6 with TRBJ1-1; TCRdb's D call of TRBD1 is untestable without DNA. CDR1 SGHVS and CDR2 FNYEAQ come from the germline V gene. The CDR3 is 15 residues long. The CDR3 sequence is CASSLAGRGTTEAFF.

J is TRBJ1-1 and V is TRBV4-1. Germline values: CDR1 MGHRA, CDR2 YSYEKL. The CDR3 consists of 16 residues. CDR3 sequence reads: CASSPRYGNPNTEAFF.

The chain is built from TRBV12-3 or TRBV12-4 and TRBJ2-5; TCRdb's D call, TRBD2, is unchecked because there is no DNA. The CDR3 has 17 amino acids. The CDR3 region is CASSLAPLAQGGETQYF.